The 24 T cell receptor beta chains given below trace back to one sample, sequenced in a study of shared clonotypes between healthy human individuals. The assay was immunoSEQ multiplex PCR, and TCRdb's table has in-frame clones only and misses some. The sample holds 2.3 million or so clones; over 85% are singletons and the top ten take 0.35% to 0.45%. Sequenced: naive CD4+ T cells from PBMCs. Subset indicated: CD45RA+ positively selected. The receptors derive from a man younger than 35 in good health. Some clones in this sample may be carry-over from other donors' samples.

The chain has TRBV19 and TRBJ1-1; a weak D match, TRBD1 (6 bases). The CDR3 totals 14 residues. Trimming shortened V by 3 bases and J by 4 bases, and 12 bases separated the two germline ends. CDR1 is LNHDA and CDR2 is SQIVND in the germline V gene (reference sequence). The CDR3 bases are TGTGCCAGTAGTATCTATCGGGGGCCCACTGAAGCTTTCTTT. Encoded protein: CASSIYRGPTEAFF.

V is TRBV11-2 and J is TRBJ2-3, with D tentatively TRBD2 (5 bases). This CDR3 is 16 amino acids long. The V end lost 1 base, the J end lost 4 bases, and 15 bases lay between the germline ends. Germline CDR1 reads SGHAT; CDR2 reads FQNNGV. The CDR3 bases are TGTGCCAGCAGCTTAGTCCCGGGATTTACTGCAGATACGCAGTATTTT. Encoded protein: CASSLVPGFTADTQYF.

The chain couples TRBV21-1 to TRBJ2-1; the table names TRBD2, a call not compared with the DNA. TRBV21-1 represents a pseudogene. CDR3 length equals 15 residues. The chain's CDR3 is CASSKASVRFSEQFF. CDR3 DNA: TGTGCCAGCAGCAAGGCTAGCGTGAGGTTTTCTGAGCAGTTCTTC.

The rearrangement joins TRBV28 to TRBJ2-3, with no clear D. Trimming removed 2 bases at V and 2 bases at J, with 11 bases between. Looked up from germline, CDR1 is MDHEN and CDR2 is SYDVKM. The CDR3 covers 15 residues. The CDR3 sequence: CASSLRRKNTDTQYF. In DNA, the CDR3 is TGTGCCAGCAGTTTAAGACGGAAAAACACAGATACGCAGTATTTT.

This clone was detected only once. This rearrangement joins TRBV19 to TRBJ1-5; possible D gene TRBD1, 5 bases. The CDR3 covers 16 residues. Germline CDR1 reads LNHDA; CDR2 reads SQIVND (reference sequence). Trimming took off 3 bases at V and 2 bases at J, with 14 bases between the two ends. The CDR3 DNA reads as TGTGCCAGTAGTATTTTGGGGGAAGGAGGCAATCAGCCCCAGCATTTT. Translating gives CASSILGEGGNQPQHF.

This clone has only one observation. A read error is possible here, since a much larger clone lies one base away. CDR3 bases: TGCGCCAGCAGCCTGCAAGAGACCCAGTACTTC. It specifies CASSLQETQYF. This chain joins TRBV4-1 and TRBJ2-5; D unresolved. This CDR3 has 11 residues. Germline-derived CDR1 and CDR2 are MGHRA and YSYEKL. Trimming took 4 bases from V and 2 from J, leaving 2 bases between them.

This chain links TRBV6-1 with TRBJ1-5; 7 positions match TRBD1. Germline V gene sequence: CDR1 MNHNS, CDR2 SASEGT. This CDR3 has 14 amino acids. The junction had 8 bases not matched to a gene; V was cut back by 7 bases and J by 5 bases. The DNA of the CDR3 is TGTGCCAGCATCCGGGACAGCTATGATCAGCCCCAGCATTTT. This translates into CASIRDSYDQPQHF.

About this clone itself: Distinct nucleotide sequences in the sample also encode this CDR3. The chain carries TRBV29-1 and TRBJ1-4, with 8 bases lining up with TRBD1. The V segment lost 6 bases and the J segment 7 bases; nucleotides outside the gene matches: 4. CDR3 length equals 12 residues. Germline V gene sequence: CDR1 SQVTM, CDR2 ANQGSEA. CDR3: CSVQGGSEKLFF. CDR3 coding DNA: TGCAGCGTACAGGGGGGCAGTGAAAAACTGTTTTTT.

The V call is TRBV27, the J call TRBJ2-1; D not resolved. CDR1 is MNHEY and CDR2 is SMNVEV in the germline V gene (reference sequence). The ends were cut back, 6 bases at V and 2 bases at J, with 20 bases in the middle. The CDR3 length is 17 residues. The CDR3 region is CASSYRTTQEPYNEQFF. CDR3 DNA: TGTGCCAGCAGCTACCGTACCACTCAGGAGCCCTACAATGAGCAGTTCTTC.

V gene TRBV14 combines with J gene TRBJ1-4, with 9 bases fitting TRBD1. The V and J ends lost 1 base and 0 bases, in that order; junction bases with no gene match: 9. Germline V gene sequence: CDR1 SGHDN, CDR2 FVKESK. The CDR3 contains 19 residues. CDR3 sequence (DNA): TGTGCCAGCAGCCAAGTGCCCGGGACAGGGAGAACAACTAATGAAAAACTGTTTTTT. Translating it yields CASSQVPGTGRTTNEKLFF.

The gene calls are TRBV11-2 and TRBJ2-7, with D perhaps assigned TRBD1 or TRBD2 (5 bases each). This CDR3 is 15 amino acids long. Germline V CDR1 and CDR2: SGHAT, FQNNGV. The ends were cut back, 5 bases at V and 7 bases at J, with 21 bases in the middle. CDR3 sequence (DNA): TGTGCCAGCAGCGACTCCGGGACCCCGAGAAGGGAGCAGTACTTC. Residues: CASSDSGTPRREQYF. Full variable domain (outside the CDR3, taken from reference TRBV11-2 and TRBJ2-7): EAGVAQSPRYKIIEKRQSVAFWCNPISGHATLYWYQQILGQGPKLLIQFQNNGVVDDSQLPKDRFSAERLKGVDSTLKIQPAKLEDSAVYLCASSDSGTPRREQYFGPGTRLTVT.

The chain links TRBV28 to TRBJ1-1, with 8 bases lining up with TRBD1. The germline CDR1 and CDR2 sequences are MDHEN and SYDVKM. The CDR3 is made up of 14 amino acids. Unmatched junction bases numbered 8, after V lost 6 bases and J lost 5 bases. The CDR3 sequence is CASRGWTGWTEAFF. For the CDR3, the DNA is TGTGCCAGCAGAGGATGGACAGGGTGGACTGAAGCTTTCTTT.

This chain connects TRBV9 to TRBJ2-2; 7 nucleotides agree with TRBD1. Losses at the gene ends were 0 bases for V and 1 base for J; bases not matched to a gene: 6. Germline lookup yields CDR1 SGDLS and CDR2 YYNGEE. This CDR3 has 17 amino acids. CDR3: CASSVASGTVNTGELFF. The CDR3 DNA is TGTGCCAGCAGCGTAGCTTCTGGGACAGTGAACACCGGGGAGCTGTTTTTT.

This clone showed up just a few times. The chain uses TRBV11-1 and TRBJ1-1; 9 positions match TRBD1. V lost 7 bases, J lost 6 bases, and 9 bases stayed unmatched. The CDR3 covers 14 residues. Germline V gene data show CDR1 as SGHAT and CDR2 as FQDESV (reference sequence). The CDR3 is CASTRGTGYAEAFF. The CDR3 bases are TGTGCCAGCACCAGGGGGACAGGGTATGCTGAAGCTTTCTTT.

The rearrangement joins TRBV23-1 to TRBJ2-5; 8 bases are shared with TRBD1. TRBV23-1 is reported as an ORF; its role is uncertain. The length of the CDR3 is 16 residues. The trim removed 3 bases at V and 0 bases at J, leaving 6 bases unmatched. As DNA, the CDR3 is TGCGCCAGCAGTCATACGGACAGGGATTACCAAGAGACCCAGTACTTC. Protein sequence: CASSHTDRDYQETQYF.

The table lists this clone with a few counts. Other DNA sequences in the same sample also yield this CDR3. The genes are TRBV7-9 and TRBJ1-5; D call uncertain. The CDR3 sequence is 15 residues long. V lost 1 base and J lost 2, with 9 bases in between. CDR1 and CDR2 (germline): SEHNR, FQNEAQ (reference sequence). In DNA, the CDR3 is TGTGCCAGCAGCTTAGATGGTAGCGGCAATCAGCCCCAGCATTTT. This codes for CASSLDGSGNQPQHF.

This chain uses TRBV4-2 with TRBJ2-7; the D is unclear. The V and J ends lost 1 base and 0 bases respectively, with 7 bases between them. From germline, CDR1 is LGHNA and CDR2 YNFKEQ. The CDR3 consists of 14 residues. CDR3 nucleotides: TGTGCCAGCAGCCAAGCGGATAGCTCCTACGAGCAGTACTTC. Translated: CASSQADSSYEQYF.

Here the CDR3 reads CASSLGGGEPTYEQYF. The CDR3 DNA is TGTGCCAGCAGTTTAGGGGGAGGGGAACCGACCTACGAGCAGTACTTC. This sequence joins TRBV28 and TRBJ2-7; 7 bases agree with TRBD2. The V and J ends lost 2 bases and 2 bases, in that order; junction bases with no gene match: 9. Germline-derived CDR1 and CDR2 are MDHEN and SYDVKM. This CDR3 is 16 amino acids long.

The chain recombines TRBV7-9 with TRBJ2-7; TRBD1 agrees at 11 bases. The CDR3 is 14 amino acids. Germline CDR1 and CDR2: SEHNR and FQNEAQ (reference sequence). V shed 6 bases, J shed 7 bases, and the junction held 8 bases outside the gene matches. The CDR3 sequence is CASRSDRGLDEQYF. CDR3 sequence (DNA): TGTGCCAGCAGATCGGACAGGGGGCTCGATGAGCAGTACTTC.

V usage is TRBV29-1 and J usage is TRBJ2-7; unclear D gene. In germline, CDR1 is SQVTM, CDR2 ANQGSEA. The CDR3 totals 13 residues. Trimming pared 4 bases from V and 0 bases from J, leaving 10 bases between. The CDR3 DNA reads TGCAGCGTTGTTTCGCCGAGCTCCTACGAGCAGTACTTC. It translates to CSVVSPSSYEQYF.

This chain connects TRBV5-4 to TRBJ2-5; the D gene is possibly TRBD1 (5 bases). Trimming removed 4 bases at V and 0 bases at J, with 13 bases between. Looked up from germline, CDR1 is SGHNT and CDR2 is YYREEE (reference sequence). The CDR3 spans 15 residues. CDR3 in amino acids: CASSDDRRYQETQYF. The DNA of the CDR3 is TGTGCCAGCAGCGATGACAGACGGTACCAAGAGACCCAGTACTTC. The full variable domain, rest sourced from reference TRBV5-4 and TRBJ2-5, is ETGVTQSPTHLIKTRGQQVTLRCSSQSGHNTVSWYQQALGQGPQFIFQYYREEENGRGNFPPRFSGLQFPNYSSELNVNALELDDSALYLCASSDDRRYQETQYFGPGTRLLVL.

The V call is TRBV6-5, the J call TRBJ2-7, with 10 bases aligning to TRBD2. CDR1 is MNHEY, CDR2 SVGAGI, per germline. This CDR3 spans 14 amino acids. The ends lost 6 bases at V and 4 bases at J; junction bases unmatched: 6. CDR3 bases: TGTGCCAGCAGACCTAGCGGGAGTGGGTACGAGCAGTACTTC. Translated: CASRPSGSGYEQYF.

Written as DNA, the CDR3 is TGTGCCAGCAGCTCCCCCGCGCAGGGATGGACTGAAGCTTTCTTT. It is translated as CASSSPAQGWTEAFF. This chain connects TRBV5-6 to TRBJ1-1; D perhaps matches TRBD1 (5 bases). This CDR3 contains 15 residues. V was pared by 3 bases and J by 5 bases, with 17 bases between. Looked up from germline, CDR1 is SGHDT and CDR2 is YYEEEE.

This clone was recorded a few times. This sample also contains other DNA sequences that code for the same CDR3. The V and J genes are TRBV18 and TRBJ1-2, with D possibly matching TRBD1 (5 bases). Deletions cut 3 bases from V and 4 bases from J, with 6 bases between. This CDR3 has 12 residues. Germline V gene lookup returns CDR1 KGHSH and CDR2 LQKENI. This CDR3 is CASSPDSYGYTF. The CDR3 DNA follows: TGTGCCAGCTCACCCGACAGCTATGGCTACACCTTC.